These 4 T cell receptor beta chains were sequenced from one sample in a study of cytomegalovirus exposure and HLA in healthy donors. 13 Jbeta primers and 60 Vbeta primers were used for the PCR. The repertoire was sequenced with immunoSEQ multiplex PCR; TCRdb's copy has only in-frame clones and lacks some. The sample records roughly 160,000 clones, approximately 75% being singletons. The sample consisted of PBMCs. These receptors all come from a man aged 25 to 40 in good health and CMV-seropositive.

The genes are TRBV5-1 and TRBJ1-3; D perhaps matches TRBD1 (6 bases). Germline values: CDR1 SGHRS, CDR2 YFSETQ. Trimming removed 4 bases from V and 4 bases from J, with 18 bases in between. The CDR3 sequence is 16 residues long. CDR3 loop: CASSRSGGLSGNTIYF. CDR3 sequence (DNA): TGCGCCAGCAGCCGATCCGGGGGGCTGTCCGGAAACACCATATATTTT.

The rearrangement uses TRBV7-4 and TRBJ2-7; 7 nucleotides line up with TRBD2. Unmatched junction bases numbered 6, after V lost 2 bases and J lost 2 bases. The V gene's germline CDR1 is SGHVT and CDR2 SQSDAQ. The CDR3 totals 15 residues. DNA for the CDR3: TGTGCCAGCAGCTTATGGCTAGCGGATGCCTACGAGCAGTACTTC. Translation: CASSLWLADAYEQYF. The full variable domain, its missing parts supplied by reference TRBV7-4 and TRBJ2-7, is GAGVSQSPRYKVAKRGRDVALRCDSISGHVTLYWYRQTLGQGSEVLTYSQSDAQRDKSGRPSGRFSAERPERSVSTLKIQRTEQGDSAVYLCASSLWLADAYEQYFGPGTRLTVT.

The V call is TRBV18, the J call TRBJ2-7; TRBD1 matches at 9 bases. Per germline, CDR1 KGHSH and CDR2 LQKENI. This CDR3 has 16 amino acids. The V segment lost 1 base and the J segment 5 bases; nucleotides outside the gene matches: 9. CDR3 nucleotides: TGTGCCAGCTCACCACTTGGGACAGGGAGTTTCCACGAGCAGTACTTC. This codes for CASSPLGTGSFHEQYF. The variable domain in full, completed from reference TRBV18 and TRBJ2-7, reads NAGVMQNPRHLVRRRGQEARLRCSPMKGHSHVYWYRQLPEEGLKFMVYLQKENIIDESGMPKERFSAEFPKEGPSILRIQQVVRGDSAAYFCASSPLGTGSFHEQYFGPGTRLTVT.

This chain connects TRBV9 to TRBJ1-4, with 11 bases matching TRBD1. Germline V CDR1 and CDR2: SGDLS, YYNGEE. With 1 base clipped from V and 8 bases from J, the junction kept 10 bases outside the gene matches. The CDR3 totals 17 residues. The CDR3 DNA follows: TGTGCCAGCAGCGTACTCTCGGGGGGACAGGGGGAAGAAAAACTGTTTTTT. It is translated as CASSVLSGGQGEEKLFF.